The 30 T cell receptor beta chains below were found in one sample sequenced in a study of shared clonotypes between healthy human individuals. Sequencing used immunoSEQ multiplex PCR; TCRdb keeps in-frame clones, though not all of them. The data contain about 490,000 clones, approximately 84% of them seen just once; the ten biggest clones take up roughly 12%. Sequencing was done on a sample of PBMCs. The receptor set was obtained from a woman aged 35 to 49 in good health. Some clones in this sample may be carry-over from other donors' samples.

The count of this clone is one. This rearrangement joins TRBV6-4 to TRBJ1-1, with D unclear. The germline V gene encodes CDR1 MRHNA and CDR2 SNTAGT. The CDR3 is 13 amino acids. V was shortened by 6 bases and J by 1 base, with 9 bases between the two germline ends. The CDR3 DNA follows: TGTGCCAGCAGGGCATCGGGGAACACTGAAGCTTTCTTT. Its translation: CASRASGNTEAFF.

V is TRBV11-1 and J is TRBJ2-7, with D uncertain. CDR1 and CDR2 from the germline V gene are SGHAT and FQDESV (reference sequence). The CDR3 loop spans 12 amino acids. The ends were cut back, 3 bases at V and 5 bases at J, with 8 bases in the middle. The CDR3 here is CASSFQSHEQYF. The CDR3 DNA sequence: TGTGCCAGCAGCTTTCAGTCTCACGAGCAGTACTTC.

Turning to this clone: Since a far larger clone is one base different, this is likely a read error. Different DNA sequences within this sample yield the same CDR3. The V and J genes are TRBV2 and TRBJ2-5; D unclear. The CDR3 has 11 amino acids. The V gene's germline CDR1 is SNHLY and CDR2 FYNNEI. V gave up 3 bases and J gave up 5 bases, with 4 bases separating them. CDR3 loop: CASSEWETQYF. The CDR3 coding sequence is TGTGCCAGCAGTGAGTGGGAGACCCAGTACTTC.

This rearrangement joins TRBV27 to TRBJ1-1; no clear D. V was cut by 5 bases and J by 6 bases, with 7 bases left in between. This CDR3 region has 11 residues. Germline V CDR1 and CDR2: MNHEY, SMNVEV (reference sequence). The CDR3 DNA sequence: TGTGCCAGCAGTGATTTCGCTGAAGCTTTCTTT. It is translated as CASSDFAEAFF.

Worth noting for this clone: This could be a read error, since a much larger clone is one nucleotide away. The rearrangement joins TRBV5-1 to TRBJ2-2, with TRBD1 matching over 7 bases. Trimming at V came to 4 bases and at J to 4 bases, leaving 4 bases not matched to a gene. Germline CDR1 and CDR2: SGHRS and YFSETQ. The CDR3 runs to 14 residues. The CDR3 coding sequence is TGCGCCAGCAGCCTGGGACAGATCACCGGGGAGCTGTTTTTT. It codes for CASSLGQITGELFF.

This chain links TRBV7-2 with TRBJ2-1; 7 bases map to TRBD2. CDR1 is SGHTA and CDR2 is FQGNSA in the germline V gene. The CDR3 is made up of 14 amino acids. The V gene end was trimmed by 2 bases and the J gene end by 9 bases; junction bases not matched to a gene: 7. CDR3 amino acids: CASSLNAGASEQFF. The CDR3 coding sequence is TGTGCCAGCAGCTTAAATGCGGGAGCGAGTGAGCAGTTCTTC.

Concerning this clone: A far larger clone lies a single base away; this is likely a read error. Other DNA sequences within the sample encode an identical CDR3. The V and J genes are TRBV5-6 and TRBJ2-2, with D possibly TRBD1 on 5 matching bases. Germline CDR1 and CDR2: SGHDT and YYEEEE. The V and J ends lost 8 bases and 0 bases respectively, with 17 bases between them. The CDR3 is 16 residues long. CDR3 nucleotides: TGTGCCAGTAGCCTACAGGCATCTTCGAACACCGGGGAGCTGTTTTTT. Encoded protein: CASSLQASSNTGELFF.

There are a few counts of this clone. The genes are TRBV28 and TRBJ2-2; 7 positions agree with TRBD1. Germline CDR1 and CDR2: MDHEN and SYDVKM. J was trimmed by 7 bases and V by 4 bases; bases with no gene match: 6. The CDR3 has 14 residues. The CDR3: CASSSVGGIGELFF. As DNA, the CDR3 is TGTGCCAGCAGTTCGGTAGGGGGCATCGGGGAGCTGTTTTTT. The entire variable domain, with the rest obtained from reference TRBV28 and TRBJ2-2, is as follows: DVKVTQSSRYLVKRTGEKVFLECVQDMDHENMFWYRQDPGLGLRLIYFSYDVKMKEKGDIPEGYSVSREKKERFSLILESASTNQTSMYLCASSSVGGIGELFFGEGSRLTVL.

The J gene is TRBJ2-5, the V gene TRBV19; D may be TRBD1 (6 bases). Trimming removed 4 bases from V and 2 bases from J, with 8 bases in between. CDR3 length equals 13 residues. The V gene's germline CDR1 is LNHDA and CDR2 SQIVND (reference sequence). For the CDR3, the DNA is TGTGCCAGTAGTAGGACAGAACAAGAGACCCAGTACTTC. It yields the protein CASSRTEQETQYF. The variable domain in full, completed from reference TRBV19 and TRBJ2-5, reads DGGITQSPKYLFRKEGQNVTLSCEQNLNHDAMYWYRQDPGQGLRLIYYSQIVNDFQKGDIAEGYSVSREKKESFPLTVTSAQKNPTAFYLCASSRTEQETQYFGPGTRLLVL.

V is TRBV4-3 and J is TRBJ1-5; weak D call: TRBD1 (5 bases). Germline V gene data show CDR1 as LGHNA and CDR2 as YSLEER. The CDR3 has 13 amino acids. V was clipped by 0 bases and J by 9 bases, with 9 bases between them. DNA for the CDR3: TGCGCCAGCAGCCAAGAAGAGGGGACGCCCCAGCATTTT. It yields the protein CASSQEEGTPQHF.

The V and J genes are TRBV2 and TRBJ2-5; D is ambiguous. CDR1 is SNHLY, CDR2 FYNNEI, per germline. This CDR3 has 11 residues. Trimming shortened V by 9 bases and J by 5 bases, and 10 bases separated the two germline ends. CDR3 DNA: TGTGCCAGTGGGGAAGCTGAGACCCAGTACTTC. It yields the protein CASGEAETQYF. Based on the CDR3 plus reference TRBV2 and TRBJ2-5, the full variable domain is EPEVTQTPSHQVTQMGQEVILRCVPISNHLYFYWYRQILGQKVEFLVSFYNNEISEKSEIFDDQFSVERPDGSNFTLKIRSTKLEDSAMYFCASGEAETQYFGPGTRLLVL.

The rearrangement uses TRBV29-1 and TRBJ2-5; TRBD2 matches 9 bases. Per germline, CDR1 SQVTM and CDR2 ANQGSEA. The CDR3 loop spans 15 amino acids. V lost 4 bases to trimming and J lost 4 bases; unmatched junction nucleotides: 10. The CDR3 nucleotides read TGCAGCGTTGTGTCGGCGGGAGGGTGGGGAGAGACCCAGTACTTC. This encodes CSVVSAGGWGETQYF.

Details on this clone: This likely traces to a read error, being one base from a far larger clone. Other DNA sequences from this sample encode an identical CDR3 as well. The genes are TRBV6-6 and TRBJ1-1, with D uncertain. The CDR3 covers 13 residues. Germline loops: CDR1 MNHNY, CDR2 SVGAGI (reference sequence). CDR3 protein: CASSRTENTEAFF. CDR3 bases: TGTGCCAGCAGTCGAACAGAGAACACTGAGGCTTTCTTT.

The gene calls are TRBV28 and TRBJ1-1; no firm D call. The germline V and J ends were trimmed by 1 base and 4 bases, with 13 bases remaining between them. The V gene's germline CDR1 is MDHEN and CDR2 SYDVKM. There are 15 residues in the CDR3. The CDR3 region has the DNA TGTGCCAGCAGTTTATTGCAGGAAGGTGGCACTGAAGCTTTCTTT. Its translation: CASSLLQEGGTEAFF.

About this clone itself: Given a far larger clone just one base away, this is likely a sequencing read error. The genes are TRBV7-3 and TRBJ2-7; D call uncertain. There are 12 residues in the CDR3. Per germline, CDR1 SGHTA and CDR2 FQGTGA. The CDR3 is CTSSQGPEQVPF. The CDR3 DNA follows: TGTACCAGCAGCCAAGGCCCCGAGCAGGTTCCCTTC.

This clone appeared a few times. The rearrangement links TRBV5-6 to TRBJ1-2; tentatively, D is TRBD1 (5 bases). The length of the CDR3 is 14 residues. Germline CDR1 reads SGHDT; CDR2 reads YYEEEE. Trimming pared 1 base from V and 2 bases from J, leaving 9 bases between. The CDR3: CASSLTGRNYGYTF. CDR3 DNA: TGTGCCAGCAGCTTGACAGGCCGCAACTATGGCTACACCTTC.

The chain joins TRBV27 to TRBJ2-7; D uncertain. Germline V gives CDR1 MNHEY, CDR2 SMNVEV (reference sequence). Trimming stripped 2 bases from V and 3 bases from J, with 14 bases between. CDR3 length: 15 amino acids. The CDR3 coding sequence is TGTGCCAGCAGTTTACCGGCTACGGATGACTACGAGCAGTACTTC. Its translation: CASSLPATDDYEQYF.

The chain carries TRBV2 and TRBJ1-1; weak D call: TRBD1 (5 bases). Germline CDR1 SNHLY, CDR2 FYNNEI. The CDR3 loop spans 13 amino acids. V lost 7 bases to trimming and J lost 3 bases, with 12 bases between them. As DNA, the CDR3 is TGTGCCAGCAAGAACAGGACCTACACTGAAGCTTTCTTT. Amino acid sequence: CASKNRTYTEAFF.

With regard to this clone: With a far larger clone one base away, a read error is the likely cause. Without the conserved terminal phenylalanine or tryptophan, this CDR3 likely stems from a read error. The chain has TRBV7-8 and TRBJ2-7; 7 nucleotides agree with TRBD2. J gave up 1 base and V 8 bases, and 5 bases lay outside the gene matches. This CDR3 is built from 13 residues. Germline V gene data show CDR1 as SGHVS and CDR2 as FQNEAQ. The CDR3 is CASGGLGSYEQYL. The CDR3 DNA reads TGTGCCAGCGGAGGACTAGGGTCCTACGAGCAGTACCTC.

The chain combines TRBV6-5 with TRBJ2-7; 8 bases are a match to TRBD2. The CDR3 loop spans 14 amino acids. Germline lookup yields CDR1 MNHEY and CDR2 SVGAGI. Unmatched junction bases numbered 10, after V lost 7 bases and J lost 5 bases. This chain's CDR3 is CASKPGLGGHEQYF. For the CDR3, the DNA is TGTGCCAGCAAACCGGGACTAGGTGGGCACGAGCAGTACTTC.

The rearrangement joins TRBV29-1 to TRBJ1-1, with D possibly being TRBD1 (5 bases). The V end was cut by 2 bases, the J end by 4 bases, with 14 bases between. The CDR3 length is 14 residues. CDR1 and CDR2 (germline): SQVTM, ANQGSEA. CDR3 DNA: TGCAGCGTTGAATCTGTCCAGGGCAGCACTGAAGCTTTCTTT. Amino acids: CSVESVQGSTEAFF.

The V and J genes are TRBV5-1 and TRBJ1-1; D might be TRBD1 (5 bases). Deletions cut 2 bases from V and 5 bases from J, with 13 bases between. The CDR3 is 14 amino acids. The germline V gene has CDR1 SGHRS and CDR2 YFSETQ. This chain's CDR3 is CASSFTGGGTEAFF. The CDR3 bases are TGCGCCAGCAGCTTTACCGGGGGAGGGACTGAAGCTTTCTTT.

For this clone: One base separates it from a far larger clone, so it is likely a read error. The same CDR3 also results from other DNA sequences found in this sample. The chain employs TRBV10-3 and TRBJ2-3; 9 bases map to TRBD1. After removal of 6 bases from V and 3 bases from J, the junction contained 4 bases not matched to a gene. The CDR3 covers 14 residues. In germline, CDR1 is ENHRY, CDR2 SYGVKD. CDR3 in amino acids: CAISGTGTTDTQYF. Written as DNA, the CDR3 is TGTGCCATCAGCGGGACAGGGACGACAGATACGCAGTATTTT.

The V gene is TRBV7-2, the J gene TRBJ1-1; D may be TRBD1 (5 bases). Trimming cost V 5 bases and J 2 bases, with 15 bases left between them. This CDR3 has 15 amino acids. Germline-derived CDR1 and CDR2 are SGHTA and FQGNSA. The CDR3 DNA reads TGTGCCAGCAGCCCCATGGGGCCGGGCAACACTGAAGCTTTCTTT. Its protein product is CASSPMGPGNTEAFF. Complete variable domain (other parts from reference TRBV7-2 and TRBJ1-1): GAGVSQSPSNKVTEKGKDVELRCDPISGHTALYWYRQSLGQGLEFLIYFQGNSAPDKSGLPSDRFSAERTGGSVSTLTIQRTQQEDSAVYLCASSPMGPGNTEAFFGQGTRLTVV.

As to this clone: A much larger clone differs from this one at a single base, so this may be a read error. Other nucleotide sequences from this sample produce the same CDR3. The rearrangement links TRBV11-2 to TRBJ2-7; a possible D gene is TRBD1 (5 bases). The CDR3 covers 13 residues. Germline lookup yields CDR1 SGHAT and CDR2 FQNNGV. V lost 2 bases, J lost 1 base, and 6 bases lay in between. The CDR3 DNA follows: TGTGCCAGCAGCTTACAGGGTTCCTACGAGCAGTACTTC. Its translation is CASSLQGSYEQYF.

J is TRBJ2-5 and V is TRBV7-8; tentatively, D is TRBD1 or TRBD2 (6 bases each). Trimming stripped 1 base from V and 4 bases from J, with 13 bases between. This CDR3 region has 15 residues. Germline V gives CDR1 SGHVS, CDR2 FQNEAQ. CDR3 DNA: TGTGCCAGCAGCTTAGGAGTGGAGGGGGGAGAGACCCAGTACTTC. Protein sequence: CASSLGVEGGETQYF.

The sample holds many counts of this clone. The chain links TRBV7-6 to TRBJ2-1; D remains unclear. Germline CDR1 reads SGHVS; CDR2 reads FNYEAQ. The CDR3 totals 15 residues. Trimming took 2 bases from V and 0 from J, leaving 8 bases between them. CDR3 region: CASSLSQNSYNEQFF. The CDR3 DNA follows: TGTGCCAGCAGCTTAAGCCAGAACTCCTACAATGAGCAGTTCTTC.

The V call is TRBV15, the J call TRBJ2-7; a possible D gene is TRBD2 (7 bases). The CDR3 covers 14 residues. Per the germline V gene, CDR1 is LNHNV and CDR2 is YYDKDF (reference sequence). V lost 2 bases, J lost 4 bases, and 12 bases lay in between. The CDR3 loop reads CATSRIGRGYEQYF. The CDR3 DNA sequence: TGTGCCACCAGCAGAATAGGGAGGGGGTACGAGCAGTACTTC.

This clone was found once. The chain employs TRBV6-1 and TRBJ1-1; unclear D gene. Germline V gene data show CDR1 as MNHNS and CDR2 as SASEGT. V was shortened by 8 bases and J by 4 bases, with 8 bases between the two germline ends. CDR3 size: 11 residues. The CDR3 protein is CASDVGTEAFF. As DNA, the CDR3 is TGTGCCAGCGACGTGGGCACTGAAGCTTTCTTT.

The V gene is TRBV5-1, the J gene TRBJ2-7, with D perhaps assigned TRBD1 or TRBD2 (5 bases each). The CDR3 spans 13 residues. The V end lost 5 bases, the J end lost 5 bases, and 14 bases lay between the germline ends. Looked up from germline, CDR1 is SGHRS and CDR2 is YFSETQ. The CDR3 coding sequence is TGCGCCAGCAGATCAGGGACGCTGCACGAGCAGTACTTC. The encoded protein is CASRSGTLHEQYF. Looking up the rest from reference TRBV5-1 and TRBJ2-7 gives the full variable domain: KAGVTQTPRYLIKTRGQQVTLSCSPISGHRSVSWYQQTPGQGLQFLFEYFSETQRNKGNFPGRFSGRQFSNSRSEMNVSTLELGDSALYLCASRSGTLHEQYFGPGTRLTVT.